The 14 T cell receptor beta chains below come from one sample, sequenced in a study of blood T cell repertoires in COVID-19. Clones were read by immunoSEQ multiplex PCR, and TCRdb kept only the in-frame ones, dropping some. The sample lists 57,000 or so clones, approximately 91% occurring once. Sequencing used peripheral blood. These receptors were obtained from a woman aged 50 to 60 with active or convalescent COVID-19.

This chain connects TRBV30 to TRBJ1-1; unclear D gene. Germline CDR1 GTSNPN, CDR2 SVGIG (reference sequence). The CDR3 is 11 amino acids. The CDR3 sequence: CSLSLNTEAFF. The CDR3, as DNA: TGTAGCTTGAGTCTGAACACTGAAGCTTTCTTT.

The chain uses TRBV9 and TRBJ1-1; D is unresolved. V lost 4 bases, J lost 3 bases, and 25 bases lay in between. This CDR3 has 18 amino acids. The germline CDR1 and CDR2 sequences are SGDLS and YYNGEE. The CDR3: CASSFGVGGRGSDTEAFF. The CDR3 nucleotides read TGTGCCAGCAGCTTCGGAGTGGGAGGGCGGGGATCGGACACTGAAGCTTTCTTT. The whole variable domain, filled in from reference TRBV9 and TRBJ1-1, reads DSGVTQTPKHLITATGQRVTLRCSPRSGDLSVYWYQQSLDQGLQFLIQYYNGEERAKGNILERFSAQQFPDLHSELNLSSLELGDSALYFCASSFGVGGRGSDTEAFFGQGTRLTVV.

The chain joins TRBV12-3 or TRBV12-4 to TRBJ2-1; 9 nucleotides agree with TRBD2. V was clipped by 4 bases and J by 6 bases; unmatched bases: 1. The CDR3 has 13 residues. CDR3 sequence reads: CASSSTSGNEQFF. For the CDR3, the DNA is TGTGCCAGCAGTTCGACTAGCGGCAATGAGCAGTTCTTC.

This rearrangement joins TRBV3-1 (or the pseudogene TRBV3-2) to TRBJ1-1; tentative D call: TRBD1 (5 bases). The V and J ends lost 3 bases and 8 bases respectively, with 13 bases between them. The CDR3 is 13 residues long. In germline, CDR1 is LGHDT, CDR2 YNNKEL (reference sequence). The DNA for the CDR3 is TGTGCCAGCAGCCAGAGACAGTTTAACGAAGCTTTCTTT. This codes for CASSQRQFNEAFF.

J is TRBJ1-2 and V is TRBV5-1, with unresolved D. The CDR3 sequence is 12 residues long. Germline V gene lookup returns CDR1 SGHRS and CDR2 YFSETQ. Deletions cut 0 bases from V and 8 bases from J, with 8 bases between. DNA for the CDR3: TGCGCCAGCAGCTTGGACGCCAGAGGCTACACCTTC. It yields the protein CASSLDARGYTF.

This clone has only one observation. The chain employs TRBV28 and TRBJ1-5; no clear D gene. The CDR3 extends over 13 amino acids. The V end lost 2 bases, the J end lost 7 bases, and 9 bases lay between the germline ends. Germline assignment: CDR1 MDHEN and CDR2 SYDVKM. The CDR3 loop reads CASSLVGVQPQHF. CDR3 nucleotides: TGTGCCAGCAGTTTAGTCGGGGTGCAGCCCCAGCATTTT.

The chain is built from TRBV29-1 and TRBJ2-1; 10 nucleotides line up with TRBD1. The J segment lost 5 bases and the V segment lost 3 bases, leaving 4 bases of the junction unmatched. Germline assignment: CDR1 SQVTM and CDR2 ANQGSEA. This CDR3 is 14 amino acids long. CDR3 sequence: CSVDTDRGHNEQFF. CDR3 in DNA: TGCAGCGTTGACACCGACAGGGGGCACAATGAGCAGTTCTTC.

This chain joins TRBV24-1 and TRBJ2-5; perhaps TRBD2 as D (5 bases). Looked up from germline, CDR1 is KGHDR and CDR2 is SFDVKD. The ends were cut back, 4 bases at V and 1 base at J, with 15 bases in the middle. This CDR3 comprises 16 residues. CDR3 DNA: TGTGCCACCAGTGACCCAGCGGCCAGCCCCCAAGAGACCCAGTACTTC. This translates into CATSDPAASPQETQYF.

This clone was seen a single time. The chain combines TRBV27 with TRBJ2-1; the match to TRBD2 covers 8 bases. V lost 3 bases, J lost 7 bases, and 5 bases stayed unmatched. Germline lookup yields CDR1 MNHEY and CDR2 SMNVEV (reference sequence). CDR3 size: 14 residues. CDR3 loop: CASSFWGLGNEQFF. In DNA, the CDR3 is TGTGCCAGCAGTTTCTGGGGACTAGGTAATGAGCAGTTCTTC.

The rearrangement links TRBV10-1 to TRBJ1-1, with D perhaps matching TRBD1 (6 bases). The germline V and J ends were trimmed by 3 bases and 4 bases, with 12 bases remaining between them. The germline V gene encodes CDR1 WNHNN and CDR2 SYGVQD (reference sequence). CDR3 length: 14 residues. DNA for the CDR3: TGCGCCAGCAGTGAAGGGCAGGGGAGCACTGAAGCTTTCTTT. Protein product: CASSEGQGSTEAFF.

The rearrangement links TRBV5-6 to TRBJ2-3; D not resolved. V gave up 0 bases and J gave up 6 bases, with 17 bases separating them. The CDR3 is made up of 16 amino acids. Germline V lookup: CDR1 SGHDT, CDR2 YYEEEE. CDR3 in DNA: TGTGCCAGCAGCTTGGTAGTGAATTCCCCAGCGGATACGCAGTATTTT. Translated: CASSLVVNSPADTQYF.

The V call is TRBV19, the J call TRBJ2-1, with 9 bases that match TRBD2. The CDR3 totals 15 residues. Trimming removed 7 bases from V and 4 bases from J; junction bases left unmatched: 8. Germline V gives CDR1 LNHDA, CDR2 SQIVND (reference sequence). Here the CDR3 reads CASKEGLASYNEQFF. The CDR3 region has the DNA TGTGCCAGTAAGGAGGGACTAGCTAGTTACAATGAGCAGTTCTTC.

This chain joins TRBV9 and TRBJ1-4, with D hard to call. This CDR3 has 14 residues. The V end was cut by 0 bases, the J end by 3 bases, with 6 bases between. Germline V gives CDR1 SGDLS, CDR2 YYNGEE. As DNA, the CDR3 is TGTGCCAGCAGCGTAGAGGACTCTAATGAAAAACTGTTTTTT. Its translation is CASSVEDSNEKLFF. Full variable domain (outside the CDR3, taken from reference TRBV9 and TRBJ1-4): DSGVTQTPKHLITATGQRVTLRCSPRSGDLSVYWYQQSLDQGLQFLIQYYNGEERAKGNILERFSAQQFPDLHSELNLSSLELGDSALYFCASSVEDSNEKLFFGSGTQLSVL.

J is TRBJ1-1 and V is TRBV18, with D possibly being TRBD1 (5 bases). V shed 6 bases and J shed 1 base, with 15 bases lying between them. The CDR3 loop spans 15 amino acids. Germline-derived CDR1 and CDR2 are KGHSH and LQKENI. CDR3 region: CASSSSGGQNTEAFF. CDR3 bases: TGTGCCAGCTCTTCCTCAGGTGGACAGAACACTGAAGCTTTCTTT.